This TCR beta chain was obtained from a study of OX40 agonist ivuxolimab in advanced cancers. General notes on the study: Ivuxolimab was an agonistic, fully human IgG2 monoclonal antibody directed against OX40 (CD134), a costimulatory receptor. Intravenous ivuxolimab was administered to patients every 2 weeks at six dose levels: 0.01, 0.1, 0.3, 1.5, 3 and 10 mg/kg. Among the approximately 50 dose-escalation patients, some 20 had hepatocellular carcinoma, 15 or so melanoma, 9 renal cell carcinoma and 9 head and neck cancer. A male proportion of 82.7% and a mean age of around 60 years, ranging from 23 to 79, were recorded for the dose-escalation cohort. Prior anti-PD-1, anti-PD-L1 or anti-CTLA-4 therapy was permitted, and less than 45% of dose-escalation patients had received checkpoint inhibitors. Partial responses were achieved by three dose-escalation patients, of whom one had hepatocellular carcinoma and two had cutaneous melanoma. The purpose of peripheral TCRbeta sequencing was to test whether ivuxolimab changed TCR sequence diversity and led to clonal T-cell expansion. The paper reports the monotherapy dose-escalation portion (N ≈ 52 patients) of the phase I ivuxolimab trial. What the authors observed across the whole study: At doses from 0.1 to 3.0 mg/kg, clonal expansion was seen in both CD4+ and CD8+ blood T cells between baseline and week 6. Low levels of normalized T-cell clonal expansion were also seen in some patients who did not respond. The antigen specificity of the peripheral T cells that underwent clonal expansion was not determined. After ivuxolimab, CD8+ T cells had more expanded clones than CD4+ T cells on average. In the 0.1-3.0 mg/kg groups, partial responders had among the lowest normalized peripheral clonal expansion, particularly in CD8+ T cells.

Patients with autoimmune disease history or receiving systemic immunosuppression were excluded from the trial. Peripheral blood for TCR sequencing was collected from all dose cohorts at baseline, on cycle 4 day 1, and on cycle 7 day 1. Samples came from an open-label, multicenter, first-in-human phase I dose-escalation trial of ivuxolimab. The trial enrolled adults with locally advanced or metastatic head and neck squamous cell, hepatocellular, melanoma or renal cell carcinoma. Before TCR sequencing, CD4+ T cells and CD8+ T cells were sorted from peripheral blood as separate populations. Ends trimmed: V by 4 bases, J by 6 bases; bases unmatched to a gene: 5. Inclusive of the bounding cysteine and phenylalanine, the CDR3 is 15 residues long. The read is trimmed to its CDR3 DNA, 45 bases read in frame from base 1. From a lookup of the germline V gene, CDR1 and CDR2 are MNHNS and SASEGT. This clone turned up a few times. The antigen it binds to is not known. Base quality data are lacking; no much larger clone is found one base away.

To sequence the TCRbeta CDR3 region, genomic DNA was isolated from the sorted cells. The immunoSEQ Assay was used to sequence the TCRbeta CDR3 regions. The table comes from immuneACCESS by way of TCRdb, which keeps in-frame sequences with V and J called. Part of the clones is missing from these tables; in studies checked, under half for an unresolved V gene and the rest for unknown reasons. The sample data list about 36,000 clones, and roughly nine tenths of these were observed just once. Of the sample, about 4.2% is held by the ten largest clones. The sequence links TRBV6-1 to TRBJ1-6, with TRBD1 identical over 8 junction bases. This clonotype was sampled from an adult with an advanced solid tumor such as melanoma, head and neck, liver or kidney cancer. The sequencing here drew on CD4+ or CD8+ T cells sorted from blood, taken in a trial of the OX40 agonist ivuxolimab. Read as DNA, the sequence is TGTGCCAGCAGTGCACGGACAGGGACTAATTCACCCCTCCACTTT. Translated, it reads CASSARTGTNSPLHF.